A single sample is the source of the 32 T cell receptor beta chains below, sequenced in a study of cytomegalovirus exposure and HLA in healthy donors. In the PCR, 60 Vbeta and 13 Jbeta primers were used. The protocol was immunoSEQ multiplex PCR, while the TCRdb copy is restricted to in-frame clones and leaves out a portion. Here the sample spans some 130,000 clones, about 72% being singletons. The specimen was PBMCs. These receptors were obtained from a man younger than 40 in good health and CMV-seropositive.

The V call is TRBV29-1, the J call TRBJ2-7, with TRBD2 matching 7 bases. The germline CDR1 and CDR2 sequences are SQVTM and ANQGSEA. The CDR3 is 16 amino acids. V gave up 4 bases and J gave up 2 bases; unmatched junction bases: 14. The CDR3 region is CSVAGAGAGDAYEQYF. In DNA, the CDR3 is TGCAGCGTTGCGGGCGCTGGGGCGGGGGACGCCTACGAGCAGTACTTC.

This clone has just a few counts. CDR3 in amino acids: CASGTDFPEAFF. CDR3 sequence (DNA): TGTGCCAGCGGAACGGACTTTCCTGAAGCTTTCTTT. The chain joins TRBV27 to TRBJ1-1, with no clear D. The V gene lost 8 bases and the J gene lost 6 bases, with 13 bases spanning the gap. From germline, CDR1 is MNHEY and CDR2 SMNVEV (reference sequence). The CDR3 has 12 amino acids.

CDR3 protein: CASSLRGDRGIYEQYF. Here the CDR3 DNA reads TGTGCCAGCAGTTTGAGAGGAGACAGGGGGATCTACGAGCAGTACTTC. The rearrangement links TRBV27 to TRBJ2-7, with TRBD1 matching over 9 bases. V lost 3 bases and J lost 3; bases outside the gene matches: 9. Germline-derived CDR1 and CDR2 are MNHEY and SMNVEV (reference sequence). The CDR3 totals 16 residues.

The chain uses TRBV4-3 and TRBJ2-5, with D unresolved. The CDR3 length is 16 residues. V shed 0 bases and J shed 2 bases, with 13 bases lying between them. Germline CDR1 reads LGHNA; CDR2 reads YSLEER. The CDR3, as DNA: TGCGCCAGCAGCCAAGATCCACCGGAGCAACAAGAGACCCAGTACTTC. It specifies CASSQDPPEQQETQYF.

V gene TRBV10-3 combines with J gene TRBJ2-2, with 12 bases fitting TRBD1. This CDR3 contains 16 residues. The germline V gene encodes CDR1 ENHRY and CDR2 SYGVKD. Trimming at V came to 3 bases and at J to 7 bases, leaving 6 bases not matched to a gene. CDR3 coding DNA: TGTGCCATCAGTGACACGGGACAGGGGGCTAGCGGGGAGCTGTTTTTT. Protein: CAISDTGQGASGELFF.

CDR3 nucleotide sequence: TGTGCCAGCGAATCCACAGGGAGCTACGAGCAGTACTTC. Its translation: CASESTGSYEQYF. The rearrangement links TRBV28 to TRBJ2-7; D is perhaps TRBD1 (6 bases). Deletions cut 8 bases from V and 3 bases from J, with 14 bases between. This CDR3 is 13 amino acids long. Germline V lookup: CDR1 MDHEN, CDR2 SYDVKM.

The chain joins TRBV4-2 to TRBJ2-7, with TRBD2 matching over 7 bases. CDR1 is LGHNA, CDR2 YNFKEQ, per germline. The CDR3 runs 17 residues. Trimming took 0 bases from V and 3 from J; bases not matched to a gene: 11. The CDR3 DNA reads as TGTGCCAGCAGCCAAGACCTCCGTGGCGGGAGCTTCTACGAGCAGTACTTC. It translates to CASSQDLRGGSFYEQYF.

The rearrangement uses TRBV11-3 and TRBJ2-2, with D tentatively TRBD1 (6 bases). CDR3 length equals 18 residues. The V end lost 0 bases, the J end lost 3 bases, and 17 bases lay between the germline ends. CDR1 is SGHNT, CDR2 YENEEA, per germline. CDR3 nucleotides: TGTGCCAGCAGCTTAGATGGGTCGGGGCAGGGGTACACCGGGGAGCTGTTTTTT. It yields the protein CASSLDGSGQGYTGELFF.

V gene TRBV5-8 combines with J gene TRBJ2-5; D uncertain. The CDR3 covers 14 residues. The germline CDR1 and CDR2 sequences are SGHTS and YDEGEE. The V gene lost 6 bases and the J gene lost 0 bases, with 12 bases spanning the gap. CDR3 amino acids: CASTRIVYQETQYF. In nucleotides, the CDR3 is TGTGCCAGCACCAGGATTGTTTACCAAGAGACCCAGTACTTC.

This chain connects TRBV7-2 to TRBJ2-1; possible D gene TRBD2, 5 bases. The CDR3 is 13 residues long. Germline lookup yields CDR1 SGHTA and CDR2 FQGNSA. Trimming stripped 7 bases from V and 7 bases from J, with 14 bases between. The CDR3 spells CASTRRALNEQFF. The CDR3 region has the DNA TGTGCCAGCACTAGGCGGGCCTTAAATGAGCAGTTCTTC.

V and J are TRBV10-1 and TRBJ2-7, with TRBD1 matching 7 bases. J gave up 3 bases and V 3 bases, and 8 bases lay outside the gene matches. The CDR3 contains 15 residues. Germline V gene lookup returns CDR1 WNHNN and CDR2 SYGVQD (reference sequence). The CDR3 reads CASSDSGTEVYEQYF. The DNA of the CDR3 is TGCGCCAGCAGTGACTCCGGGACAGAGGTCTACGAGCAGTACTTC.

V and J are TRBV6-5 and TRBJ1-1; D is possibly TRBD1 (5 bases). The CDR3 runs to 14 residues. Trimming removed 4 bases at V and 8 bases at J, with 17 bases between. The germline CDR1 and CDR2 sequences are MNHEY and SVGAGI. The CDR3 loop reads CASSSAGRYSEAFF. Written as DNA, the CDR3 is TGTGCCAGCAGTTCCGCAGGGAGGTATAGCGAAGCTTTCTTT.

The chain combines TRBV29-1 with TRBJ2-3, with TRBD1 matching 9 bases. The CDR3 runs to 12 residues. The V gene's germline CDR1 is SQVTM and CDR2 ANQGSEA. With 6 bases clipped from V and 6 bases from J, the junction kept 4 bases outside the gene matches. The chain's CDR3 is CSVGQGTDTQYF. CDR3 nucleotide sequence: TGCAGCGTAGGACAGGGGACCGATACGCAGTATTTT.

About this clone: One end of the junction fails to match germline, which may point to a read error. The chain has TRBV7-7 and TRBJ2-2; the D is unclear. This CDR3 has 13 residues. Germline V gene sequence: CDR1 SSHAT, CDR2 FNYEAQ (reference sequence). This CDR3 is CASSLLNTGELFF. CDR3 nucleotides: TGTGCTAGCAGCTTACTAAACACCGGGGAGCTGTTTTTT.

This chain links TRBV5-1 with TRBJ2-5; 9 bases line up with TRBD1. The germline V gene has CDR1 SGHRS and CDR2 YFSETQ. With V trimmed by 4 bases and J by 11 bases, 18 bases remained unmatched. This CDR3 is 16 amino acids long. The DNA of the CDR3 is TGCGCCAGCAGCCGGACTCTACAGGGGGCATCAGGAGAGCAGTACTTC. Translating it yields CASSRTLQGASGEQYF.

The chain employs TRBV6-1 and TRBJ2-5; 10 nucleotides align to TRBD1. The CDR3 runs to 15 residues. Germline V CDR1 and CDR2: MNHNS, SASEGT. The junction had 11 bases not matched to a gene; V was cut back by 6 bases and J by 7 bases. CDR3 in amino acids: CASSDRGRGIGTQYF. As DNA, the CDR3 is TGTGCCAGCAGCGACAGGGGGCGAGGGATCGGGACCCAGTACTTC.

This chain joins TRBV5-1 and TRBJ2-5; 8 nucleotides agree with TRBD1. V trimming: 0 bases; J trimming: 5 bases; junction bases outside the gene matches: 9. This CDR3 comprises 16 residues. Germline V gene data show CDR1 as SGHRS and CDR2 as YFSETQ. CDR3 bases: TGCGCCAGCAGCTTGGATGGCAGGGGGCTTGGCGAGACCCAGTACTTC. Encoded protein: CASSLDGRGLGETQYF.

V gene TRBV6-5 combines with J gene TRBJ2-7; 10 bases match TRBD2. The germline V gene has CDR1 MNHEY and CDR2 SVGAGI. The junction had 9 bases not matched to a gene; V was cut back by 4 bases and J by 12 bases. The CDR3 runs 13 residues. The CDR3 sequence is CASSFQREGNLYF. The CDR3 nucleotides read TGTGCCAGCAGTTTCCAGCGGGAGGGCAACTTGTACTTC.

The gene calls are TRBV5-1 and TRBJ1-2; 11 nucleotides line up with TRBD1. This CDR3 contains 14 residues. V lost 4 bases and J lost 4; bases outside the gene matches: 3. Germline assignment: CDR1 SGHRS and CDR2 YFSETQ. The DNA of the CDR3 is TGCGCCAGCAGCCAAGGGACAGGGGGCTATGGCTACACCTTC. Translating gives CASSQGTGGYGYTF.

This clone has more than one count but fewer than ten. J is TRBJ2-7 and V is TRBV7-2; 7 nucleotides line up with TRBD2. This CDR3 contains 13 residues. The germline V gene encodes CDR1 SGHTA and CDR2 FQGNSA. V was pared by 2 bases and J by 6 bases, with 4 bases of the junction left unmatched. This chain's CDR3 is CASSLWEGREQYF. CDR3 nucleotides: TGTGCCAGCAGCTTATGGGAGGGCCGCGAGCAGTACTTC.

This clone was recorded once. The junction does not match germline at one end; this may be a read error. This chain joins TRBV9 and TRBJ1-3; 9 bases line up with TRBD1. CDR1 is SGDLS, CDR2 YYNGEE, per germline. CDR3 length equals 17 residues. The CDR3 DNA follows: TGTGCCAGCAGCAGTCGACAGGGGGGATTCTCTGGAAACACCATGTATTTT. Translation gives CASSSRQGGFSGNTMYF. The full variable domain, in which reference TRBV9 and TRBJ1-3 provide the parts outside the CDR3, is DSGVTQTPKHLITATGQRVTLRCSPRSGDLSVYWYQQSLDQGLQFLIQYYNGEERAKGNILERFSAQQFPDLHSELNLSSLELGDSALYFCASSSRQGGFSGNTMYFGEGSWLTVV.

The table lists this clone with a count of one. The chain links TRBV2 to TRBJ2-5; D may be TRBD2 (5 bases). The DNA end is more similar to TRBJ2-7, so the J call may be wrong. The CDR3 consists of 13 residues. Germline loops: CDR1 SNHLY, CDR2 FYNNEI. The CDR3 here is CASSVSGVYEQYF. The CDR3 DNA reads TGTGCCAGCAGTGTATCCGGGGTTTACGAGCAGTACTTC.

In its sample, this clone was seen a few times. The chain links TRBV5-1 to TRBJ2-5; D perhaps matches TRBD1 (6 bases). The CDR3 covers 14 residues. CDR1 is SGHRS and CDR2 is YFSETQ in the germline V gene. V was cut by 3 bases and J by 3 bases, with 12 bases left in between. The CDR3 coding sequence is TGCGCCAGCAGCTATCAGGGGCCTGAAGAGACCCAGTACTTC. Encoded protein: CASSYQGPEETQYF.

The CDR3 sequence is CASSWGGSGASYNEQFF. CDR3 nucleotide sequence: TGTGCCAGCAGCTGGGGGGGGAGCGGGGCCTCCTACAATGAGCAGTTCTTC. V and J are TRBV7-3 and TRBJ2-1; TRBD2 agrees at 7 bases. This CDR3 contains 17 residues. J gave up 0 bases and V 4 bases, and 9 bases lay outside the gene matches. Germline CDR1 is SGHTA and CDR2 is FQGTGA.

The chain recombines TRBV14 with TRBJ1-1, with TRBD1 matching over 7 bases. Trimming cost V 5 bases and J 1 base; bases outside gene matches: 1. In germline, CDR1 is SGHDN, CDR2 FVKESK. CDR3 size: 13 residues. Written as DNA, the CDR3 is TGTGCCAGCAGCTACAGGGGGAACACTGAAGCTTTCTTT. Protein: CASSYRGNTEAFF.

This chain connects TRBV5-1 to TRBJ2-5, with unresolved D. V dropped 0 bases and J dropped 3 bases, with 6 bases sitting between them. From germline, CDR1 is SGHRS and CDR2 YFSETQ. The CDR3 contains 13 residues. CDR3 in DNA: TGCGCCAGCAGCTTGGGACTTGAAGAGACCCAGTACTTC. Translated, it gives CASSLGLEETQYF. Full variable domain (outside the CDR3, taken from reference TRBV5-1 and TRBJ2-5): KAGVTQTPRYLIKTRGQQVTLSCSPISGHRSVSWYQQTPGQGLQFLFEYFSETQRNKGNFPGRFSGRQFSNSRSEMNVSTLELGDSALYLCASSLGLEETQYFGPGTRLLVL.

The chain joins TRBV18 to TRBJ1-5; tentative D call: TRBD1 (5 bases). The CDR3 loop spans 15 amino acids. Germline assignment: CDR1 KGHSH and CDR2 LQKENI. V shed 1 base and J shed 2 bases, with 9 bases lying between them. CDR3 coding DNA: TGTGCCAGCTCACCACAGGGGATCGGCAATCAGCCCCAGCATTTT. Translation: CASSPQGIGNQPQHF.

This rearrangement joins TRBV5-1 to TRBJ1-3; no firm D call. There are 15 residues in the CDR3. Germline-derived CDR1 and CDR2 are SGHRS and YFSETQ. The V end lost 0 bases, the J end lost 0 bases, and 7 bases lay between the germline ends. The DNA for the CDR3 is TGCGCCAGCAGCTTGGATGCAGTCTCTGGAAACACCATATATTTT. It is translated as CASSLDAVSGNTIYF.

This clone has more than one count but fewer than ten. CDR3 amino acids: CASSQTQGLDGYTF. The CDR3 DNA is TGTGCCAGCAGCCAGACACAGGGGTTAGATGGCTACACCTTC. J is TRBJ1-2 and V is TRBV4-2, with 7 bases matching TRBD1. This CDR3 comprises 14 residues. The germline gives CDR1 LGHNA, CDR2 YNFKEQ. J gave up 6 bases and V 3 bases, and 7 bases lay outside the gene matches.

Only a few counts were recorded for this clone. The CDR3: CASSQGGGDRDNEQFF. The DNA of the CDR3 is TGTGCCAGCAGCCAAGGGGGGGGAGATAGGGACAATGAGCAGTTCTTC. V usage is TRBV4-2 and J usage is TRBJ2-1, with TRBD2 identical over 7 bases. V lost 1 base and J lost 5; bases outside the gene matches: 8. Germline-derived CDR1 and CDR2 are LGHNA and YNFKEQ. The CDR3 consists of 16 residues.

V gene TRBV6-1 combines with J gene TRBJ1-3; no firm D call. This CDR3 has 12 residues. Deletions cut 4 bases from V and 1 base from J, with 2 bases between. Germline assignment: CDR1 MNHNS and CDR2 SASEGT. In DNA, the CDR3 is TGTGCCAGCAGTGCTTCTGGAAACACCATATATTTT. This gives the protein CASSASGNTIYF.

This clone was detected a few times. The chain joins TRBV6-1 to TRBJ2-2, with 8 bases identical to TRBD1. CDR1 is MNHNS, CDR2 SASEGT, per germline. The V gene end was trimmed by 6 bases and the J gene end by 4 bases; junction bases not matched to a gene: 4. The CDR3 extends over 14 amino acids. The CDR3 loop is CASRTQGATGELFF. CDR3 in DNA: TGTGCCAGCAGAACGCAGGGGGCCACCGGGGAGCTGTTTTTT.